One sample yielded the 13 T cell receptor beta chains listed below, sequenced in a study of cytomegalovirus exposure and HLA in healthy donors. A multiplex PCR was run with 60 Vbeta primers and 13 Jbeta primers. The assay was immunoSEQ multiplex PCR, and TCRdb's table has in-frame clones only and misses some. The sample yields 170,000 or so clones, roughly 80% seen once. Input material: PBMCs. The receptor source for this set is a woman aged 25 to 45 in good health and CMV-seronegative.

V gene TRBV11-2 combines with J gene TRBJ1-1; possibly TRBD1 for D (6 bases). The V end lost 5 bases, the J end lost 2 bases, and 15 bases lay between the germline ends. Germline V gene data show CDR1 as SGHAT and CDR2 as FQNNGV. The CDR3 sequence is 15 residues long. The CDR3 reads CASSPSPGHNTEAFF. CDR3 bases: TGTGCCAGCAGCCCTTCTCCGGGACACAACACTGAAGCTTTCTTT.

This clone was seen only once. This rearrangement joins TRBV5-1 to TRBJ2-1, with TRBD1 matching 7 bases. Germline CDR1 and CDR2: SGHRS and YFSETQ. The J segment lost 10 bases and the V segment lost 4 bases, leaving 14 bases of the junction unmatched. The CDR3 consists of 15 residues. CDR3 sequence reads: CASSPVTGPLLEQFF. As DNA, the CDR3 is TGCGCCAGCAGCCCTGTGACAGGGCCCCTGTTGGAGCAGTTCTTC.

This clone has a handful of counts. This sequence joins TRBV5-1 and TRBJ2-5, with TRBD2 matching 8 bases. The ends lost 0 bases at V and 5 bases at J; junction bases unmatched: 9. This CDR3 contains 16 residues. Germline CDR1 reads SGHRS; CDR2 reads YFSETQ. DNA for the CDR3: TGCGCCAGCAGCTTGGCCTTGAGCGGGGGAGCGGAGACCCAGTACTTC. It translates to CASSLALSGGAETQYF.

This clone was seen a single time. The chain links TRBV7-6 to TRBJ2-5; unclear D gene. The CDR3 loop spans 13 amino acids. Trimming pared 6 bases from V and 1 base from J, leaving 9 bases between. CDR1 is SGHVS, CDR2 FNYEAQ, per germline. The CDR3, as DNA: TGTGCCAGCAGGCCAGGATTCCAAGAGACCCAGTACTTC. Amino acid sequence: CASRPGFQETQYF.

The rearrangement links TRBV29-1 to TRBJ1-2; 7 bases are a match to TRBD1. The CDR3 length is 13 residues. V trimming: 7 bases; J trimming: 4 bases; junction bases outside the gene matches: 9. Germline values: CDR1 SQVTM, CDR2 ANQGSEA. The DNA for the CDR3 is TGCAGCGCTGACAGGGAAGTCGGCTATGGCTACACCTTC. As protein: CSADREVGYGYTF.

This chain joins TRBV2 and TRBJ2-7; weak D call: TRBD2 (6 bases). CDR3 size: 13 residues. Trimming shortened V by 8 bases and J by 0 bases, and 11 bases separated the two germline ends. Germline assignment: CDR1 SNHLY and CDR2 FYNNEI. CDR3 in amino acids: CASLAGPSYEQYF. The CDR3 region has the DNA TGTGCCAGCCTTGCGGGGCCCTCCTACGAGCAGTACTTC.

J is TRBJ1-1 and V is TRBV7-2; D ambiguous. V gave up 1 base and J gave up 1 base, with 10 bases separating them. The CDR3 loop spans 15 amino acids. Germline CDR1 and CDR2: SGHTA and FQGNSA. CDR3 coding DNA: TGTGCCAGCAGCTTAGGGGGAGGGTCGAACACTGAAGCTTTCTTT. This gives the protein CASSLGGGSNTEAFF.

The CDR3 reads CASSYGTGNQPQHF. CDR3 DNA: TGTGCCAGCAGTTACGGGACAGGGAATCAGCCCCAGCATTTT. The rearrangement joins TRBV6-6 to TRBJ1-5; 9 bases are shared with TRBD1. V lost 2 bases to trimming and J lost 4 bases; unmatched junction nucleotides: 0. CDR1 and CDR2 from the germline V gene are MNHNY and SVGAGI (reference sequence). The CDR3 sequence is 14 residues long.

The chain couples TRBV7-9 to TRBJ2-3, with 8 bases identical to TRBD1. The V gene's germline CDR1 is SEHNR and CDR2 FQNEAQ (reference sequence). Trimming took 4 bases from V and 5 from J; bases not matched to a gene: 11. The CDR3 runs to 16 residues. The CDR3 sequence is CASSSPATGAGDTQYF. The CDR3 DNA is TGTGCCAGCAGCTCACCGGCGACAGGGGCGGGAGATACGCAGTATTTT.

The rearrangement links TRBV29-1 to TRBJ1-2, with D hard to call. In germline, CDR1 is SQVTM, CDR2 ANQGSEA. V lost 5 bases and J lost 5, with 18 bases in between. The CDR3 totals 14 residues. The CDR3 coding sequence is TGCAGCGTTTCAGGTGGATTTGCCCTATATGGCTACACCTTC. It yields the protein CSVSGGFALYGYTF.

The CDR3 spells CASSRFGVEKLFF. DNA of the CDR3: TGTGCCAGCAGCCGATTCGGGGTCGAAAAACTGTTTTTT. The chain joins TRBV5-4 to TRBJ1-4; D gene uncertain. Germline lookup yields CDR1 SGHNT and CDR2 YYREEE (reference sequence). V lost 4 bases, J lost 8 bases, and 12 bases lay in between. The CDR3 runs 13 residues.

V usage is TRBV5-1 and J usage is TRBJ1-6; possibly TRBD1 for D (5 bases). CDR3 size: 14 residues. The ends were cut back, 5 bases at V and 9 bases at J, with 15 bases in the middle. Germline-derived CDR1 and CDR2 are SGHRS and YFSETQ. The CDR3 DNA reads as TGCGCCAGCAGTCGGGACTTGGGGAGTTCACCCCTCCACTTT. Translation: CASSRDLGSSPLHF.

This clone was observed at least ten times. The CDR3 sequence is CASSATTGSNTEAFF. In DNA, the CDR3 is TGTGCCAGCTCAGCTACAACCGGGTCGAACACTGAAGCTTTCTTT. The chain links TRBV18 to TRBJ1-1, with no clear D. Trimming took off 5 bases at V and 1 base at J, with 14 bases between the two ends. This CDR3 has 15 amino acids. Germline CDR1 is KGHSH and CDR2 is LQKENI. Full variable domain (outside the CDR3, taken from reference TRBV18 and TRBJ1-1): NAGVMQNPRHLVRRRGQEARLRCSPMKGHSHVYWYRQLPEEGLKFMVYLQKENIIDESGMPKERFSAEFPKEGPSILRIQQVVRGDSAAYFCASSATTGSNTEAFFGQGTRLTVV.